Listed here are 14 T cell receptor beta chains from one sample, sequenced in a study of molecular identifiers for immune sequencing clone quantification. TCRdb re-called the PCR reads through MiXCR, storing one row per CDR3 protein. This sample has 250,000 to 400,000 distinct CDR3 sequences; 20% to 25% occur once, and the top ten carry approximately 0.85%. The sequenced sample was naive CD8+ T cells from blood, with Jurkat cell RNA spiked in. This sample's subset: FACS-sorted CD8+CD4-CCR7+CD45RA+ naive T cells. These receptors all come from a human donor in good health. Some libraries in this study had Jurkat cell RNA spiked in.

This clonotype was found many times. This chain connects TRBV20-1 to TRBJ2-3; 11 bases are shared with TRBD2. Germline CDR1 reads DFQATT; CDR2 reads SNEGSKA (reference sequence). There are 14 residues in the CDR3. Germline trimming cut 3 bases from V and 6 bases from J; bases unmatched to any gene: 5. The CDR3 is CSARASSGRDTQYF. CDR3 DNA: TGCAGTGCTAGGGCGTCTAGCGGGAGGGATACGCAGTATTTT.

This clonotype was found many times. This rearrangement joins TRBV7-9 to TRBJ1-1, with 9 positions matching TRBD1. Germline trimming cut 5 bases from V and 2 bases from J; bases unmatched to any gene: 3. The CDR3 loop spans 14 amino acids. The germline CDR1 and CDR2 sequences are SEHNR and FQNEAQ (reference sequence). CDR3 sequence (DNA): TGTGCCAGCAGCGCACAGGGGGCCAACACTGAAGCTTTCTTT. This translates into CASSAQGANTEAFF.

V is TRBV11-2 and J is TRBJ2-3, with no clear D. Per germline, CDR1 SGHAT and CDR2 FQNNGV. Trimming removed 5 bases from V and 4 bases from J, with 13 bases in between. The CDR3 runs to 14 residues. CDR3 bases: TGTGCCAGCAGCCTATTAGCTAGAGCAGATACGCAGTATTTT. Protein product: CASSLLARADTQYF.

This clonotype is a singleton in its sample. Just one base apart from a much larger clone, this may be a read error. The chain joins TRBV27 to TRBJ2-7, with D uncertain. The CDR3 covers 13 residues. V lost 1 base, J lost 5 bases, and 9 bases lay in between. CDR1 MNHEY and CDR2 SMNVEV come from the germline V gene (reference sequence). CDR3 sequence: CASSLLDNNEQYF. Here the CDR3 DNA reads TGTGCCAGCAGTTTATTAGACAACAACGAGCAGTACTTC.

As concerns this clonotype: It may be a read error: a sequence one base away is much more abundant. The chain links TRBV5-3 to TRBJ2-1, with 8 nucleotides matching TRBD1. TRBV5-3 is sorted into the ORF group, with uncertain function. V was pared by 8 bases and J by 8 bases, with 12 bases of the junction left unmatched. This CDR3 comprises 14 residues. The CDR3 nucleotides are TGTGCCAGCAGCGCGGGACAGGTACTTGATGAGCAGTTCTTC. This encodes CASSAGQVLDEQFF.

This clonotype occurred many times. The V gene is TRBV29-1, the J gene TRBJ2-1; D uncertain. Germline V gene sequence: CDR1 SQVTM, CDR2 ANQGSEA. This CDR3 spans 17 amino acids. Trimming pared 1 base from V and 0 bases from J, leaving 16 bases between. This CDR3 reads CSVEGVPAQSSYNEQFF. The DNA of the CDR3 is TGCAGCGTTGAAGGGGTCCCGGCCCAGAGCTCCTACAATGAGCAGTTCTTC.

This clonotype was seen repeatedly, ten times or more. The V gene is TRBV6-5, the J gene TRBJ2-5; tentative D call: TRBD1 (5 bases). Trimming removed 4 bases from V and 5 bases from J, with 11 bases in between. Germline lookup yields CDR1 MNHEY and CDR2 SVGAGI. The CDR3 is 13 residues long. The CDR3 is CASSSWGLETQYF. The CDR3 nucleotides read TGTGCCAGCAGTTCCTGGGGCCTGGAGACCCAGTACTTC.

The chain employs TRBV19 and TRBJ1-2, with D hard to call. CDR1 LNHDA and CDR2 SQIVND come from the germline V gene (reference sequence). Trimming stripped 5 bases from V and 4 bases from J, with 11 bases between. The length of the CDR3 is 13 residues. This CDR3 reads CASSPISLYGYTF. DNA of the CDR3: TGTGCCAGTAGTCCTATTTCGCTCTATGGCTACACCTTC.

This clonotype was observed once. This may arise from a read error, as a much more abundant clone is one base away. The gene calls are TRBV5-6 and TRBJ1-1; D is unresolved. Germline V CDR1 and CDR2: SGHDT, YYEEEE. The CDR3 is 14 amino acids. This CDR3 reads CASSLILLNTEASF. CDR3 nucleotide sequence: TGTGCCAGCAGCTTGATCCTGTTGAACACTGAAGCTTCCTTT.

At least ten counts were recorded for this clonotype. J is TRBJ1-1 and V is TRBV7-2; possible D gene TRBD1, 5 bases. Germline values: CDR1 SGHTA, CDR2 FQGNSA. CDR3 length: 19 residues. With 3 bases removed from V and 2 bases from J, the gap between germline ends came to 25 bases. The CDR3 loop reads CASSFPGETGPDLNTEAFF. The CDR3, as DNA: TGTGCCAGCAGCTTTCCGGGGGAGACGGGTCCGGACTTAAACACTGAAGCTTTCTTT.

The rearrangement uses TRBV6-5 and TRBJ2-2; 7 nucleotides align to TRBD2. CDR3 length: 16 residues. V shed 7 bases and J 2 bases; nucleotides not matched to a gene: 10. Germline V gene data show CDR1 as MNHEY and CDR2 as SVGAGI. The CDR3 loop is CASNCWAGDNTGELFF. The CDR3 region has the DNA TGTGCCAGCAATTGCTGGGCGGGGGATAACACCGGGGAGCTGTTTTTT.

This clonotype was found many times. The chain carries TRBV20-1 and TRBJ2-3, with D maybe TRBD2 (6 bases). The CDR3 loop spans 17 amino acids. Trimming removed 1 base from V and 1 base from J, with 18 bases in between. The V gene's germline CDR1 is DFQATT and CDR2 SNEGSKA (reference sequence). CDR3 residues: CSARVHLALGRTDTQYF. DNA for the CDR3: TGCAGTGCTAGAGTACATCTAGCGCTAGGGCGCACAGATACGCAGTATTTT.

In its sample, this clonotype was seen many times. This rearrangement joins TRBV20-1 to TRBJ2-3; a possible D gene is TRBD1 (5 bases). The CDR3 has 15 amino acids. With 6 bases removed from V and 2 bases from J, the gap between germline ends came to 18 bases. The germline gives CDR1 DFQATT, CDR2 SNEGSKA (reference sequence). Here the CDR3 DNA reads TGCAGTGCCGAGATGGGGCAGAGTACCACAGATACGCAGTATTTT. Its translation: CSAEMGQSTTDTQYF.

This clonotype was detected ten times or more. The chain uses TRBV27 and TRBJ2-7; TRBD1 matches at 10 bases. The CDR3 totals 13 residues. The junction had 4 bases not matched to a gene; V was cut back by 5 bases and J by 6 bases. Looked up from germline, CDR1 is MNHEY and CDR2 is SMNVEV (reference sequence). Here the CDR3 reads CASSPGQGVEQYF. The CDR3 DNA reads TGTGCCAGCAGTCCCGGACAGGGGGTCGAGCAGTACTTC.